The sequence of this TCR beta chain was determined in a study of CD8+ T cells in alopecia areata. The study's findings and limits: Compared with normal scalp, lesional scalp had higher clonality and more expanded CD8+ clones. Mice showed TCR sharing more clearly than patients did, possibly owing to HLA.

A remark on this clone: Its antigen is still unknown.

Peripheral blood samples and lesional scalp punch biopsies were obtained from alopecia areata patients. Separation by sorting yielded CD4+ and CD8+ T cells from PBMCs. This CDR3 has 10 residues. The V and J ends lost 4 bases and 9 bases, in that order; junction bases with no gene match: 0. Germline CDR1 SQVTM, CDR2 ANQGSEA. Extraction and reverse transcription of RNA yielded cDNA as the sequencing template. Method: immunoSEQ multiplex PCR; TCRdb's copy keeps in-frame clones and lacks some. The data contain 140,000 to 150,000 clones, 45% to 60% of them singletons. This specimen consisted of CD4+ T cells sorted from blood, obtained at week 0. This sequence joins TRBV29-1 and TRBJ2-1; 7 nucleotides align to TRBD2. The origin of this receptor is a human donor with alopecia areata. The DNA of the CDR3 is TGCAGCGTTGGGGGGGGTGAGCAGTTCTTC. Translating gives CSVGGGEQFF.